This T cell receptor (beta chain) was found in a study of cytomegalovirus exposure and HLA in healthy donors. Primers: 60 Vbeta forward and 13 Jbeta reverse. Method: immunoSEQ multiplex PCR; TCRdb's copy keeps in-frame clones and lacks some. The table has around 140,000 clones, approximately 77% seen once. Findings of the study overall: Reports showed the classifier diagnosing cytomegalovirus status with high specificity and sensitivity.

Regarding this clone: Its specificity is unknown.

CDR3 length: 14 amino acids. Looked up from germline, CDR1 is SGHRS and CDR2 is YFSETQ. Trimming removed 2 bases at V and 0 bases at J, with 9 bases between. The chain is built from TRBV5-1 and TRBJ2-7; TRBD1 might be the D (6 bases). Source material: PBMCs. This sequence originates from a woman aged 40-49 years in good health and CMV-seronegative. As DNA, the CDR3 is TGCGCCAGCAGCTTTGTAGGGGGCTCCTACGAGCAGTACTTC. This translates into CASSFVGGSYEQYF.